The 19 T cell receptor beta chains listed next were all sequenced from one sample in a study of T cell responses to AZD1222 COVID-19 vaccine. Here immunoSEQ multiplex PCR was the method, and the copy in TCRdb shows in-frame clones only, minus some. The data hold tens of thousands of clones, with roughly 90% observed a single time. The sample consisted of peripheral blood, taken on day 0 of AZD1222 vaccination. The receptors were sampled from an adult in good health.

This chain links TRBV11-2 with TRBJ2-7, with a possible D match to TRBD2 (5 bases). V lost 1 base, J lost 3 bases, and 16 bases lay in between. This CDR3 comprises 16 residues. Looked up from germline, CDR1 is SGHAT and CDR2 is FQNNGV. The CDR3 region is CASSLGGVGLGYEQYF. The CDR3 nucleotides read TGTGCCAGCAGCTTAGGGGGAGTAGGGTTAGGCTACGAGCAGTACTTC.

This clone was observed a handful of times. The V call is TRBV7-9, the J call TRBJ2-1; D gene ambiguous. The CDR3 runs to 11 residues. The V and J ends lost 0 bases and 6 bases respectively, with 0 bases between them. The germline CDR1 and CDR2 sequences are SEHNR and FQNEAQ (reference sequence). CDR3 region: CASSLANEQFF. The CDR3 coding sequence is TGTGCCAGCAGCTTAGCCAATGAGCAGTTCTTC.

The CDR3 here is CASSLNRGDTIYF. The DNA for the CDR3 is TGCGCCAGCAGCTTGAATAGAGGGGACACCATATATTTT. This chain joins TRBV5-1 and TRBJ1-3, with D possibly TRBD1 on 5 matching bases. CDR1 and CDR2 from the germline V gene are SGHRS and YFSETQ. Trimming cost V 1 base and J 8 bases, with 10 bases left between them. The CDR3 extends over 13 amino acids.

The rearrangement uses TRBV3-1 (or the pseudogene TRBV3-2) and TRBJ2-5, with D perhaps matching TRBD2 (5 bases). Trimming left V 0 bases short and J 2 bases short, with 10 bases between. Per germline, CDR1 LGHDT and CDR2 YNNKEL (reference sequence). CDR3 length equals 15 residues. CDR3 protein: CASSQEYGEQETQYF. For the CDR3, the DNA is TGTGCCAGCAGCCAAGAGTACGGGGAACAAGAGACCCAGTACTTC.

The chain is built from TRBV5-1 and TRBJ1-4, with a possible D match to TRBD1 (6 bases). The V end lost 4 bases, the J end lost 2 bases, and 15 bases lay between the germline ends. Germline CDR1 SGHRS, CDR2 YFSETQ. CDR3 length: 16 residues. The CDR3 sequence: CASSRGPGATNEKLFF. The CDR3 DNA is TGCGCCAGCAGCCGCGGCCCGGGGGCGACTAATGAAAAACTGTTTTTT.

The chain links TRBV11-2 to TRBJ1-1; D is uncertain. Trimming removed 1 base from V and 7 bases from J, with 10 bases in between. Germline assignment: CDR1 SGHAT and CDR2 FQNNGV. The CDR3 runs to 13 residues. The chain's CDR3 is CASSLVGGSEAFF. The CDR3 DNA reads as TGTGCCAGCAGCTTAGTCGGCGGCAGTGAAGCTTTCTTT.

The chain joins TRBV9 to TRBJ1-2; perhaps TRBD1 as D (5 bases). The V end lost 3 bases, the J end lost 2 bases, and 11 bases lay between the germline ends. The CDR3 runs 14 residues. From germline, CDR1 is SGDLS and CDR2 YYNGEE. The CDR3 sequence is CASSEGTVNYGYTF. As DNA, the CDR3 is TGTGCCAGCAGCGAGGGGACGGTGAACTATGGCTACACCTTC.

The chain uses TRBV6-5 and TRBJ1-6; no firm D call. Trimming stripped 2 bases from V and 7 bases from J, with 9 bases between. The CDR3 sequence is 14 residues long. Germline V CDR1 and CDR2: MNHEY, SVGAGI. The DNA of the CDR3 is TGTGCCAGCAGTTACAGAGGACCCAATTCACCCCTCCACTTT. This translates into CASSYRGPNSPLHF.

The chain is built from TRBV2 and TRBJ2-5, with 14 bases fitting TRBD2. This CDR3 spans 16 amino acids. Trimming took 5 bases from V and 2 from J; bases not matched to a gene: 4. Per the germline V gene, CDR1 is SNHLY and CDR2 is FYNNEI. CDR3 protein: CASSTGLAGAQETQYF. DNA of the CDR3: TGTGCCAGCAGTACGGGACTAGCGGGGGCACAAGAGACCCAGTACTTC.

Remarks on this clone: The junction shows a germline mismatch at one end, possibly a read error. The chain combines TRBV9 with TRBJ1-1; TRBD1 is a possible D gene (5 bases). The CDR3 contains 13 residues. Germline V lookup: CDR1 SGDLS, CDR2 YYNGEE. The chain's CDR3 is CVSSGQGNTEAFF. In nucleotides, the CDR3 is TGTGTCAGCAGCGGCCAGGGCAACACTGAAGCTTTCTTT.

The CDR3 protein is CASGPFPGAEAFF. The CDR3 nucleotides are TGTGCTAGTGGTCCATTCCCGGGCGCTGAAGCTTTCTTT. The V and J genes are TRBV12-5 and TRBJ1-1; D gene uncertain. Germline V gives CDR1 LGHNT, CDR2 FRNRAP. CDR3 length equals 13 residues. Trimming removed 5 bases at V and 6 bases at J, with 13 bases between.

V is TRBV27 and J is TRBJ1-2; no clear D. CDR3 length: 12 residues. Germline loops: CDR1 MNHEY, CDR2 SMNVEV (reference sequence). The V end lost 6 bases, the J end lost 6 bases, and 11 bases lay between the germline ends. The CDR3 reads CASRDPGNGYTF. Written as DNA, the CDR3 is TGTGCCAGCAGAGACCCGGGTAATGGCTACACCTTC.

The chain carries TRBV4-1 and TRBJ1-1; unclear D gene. V shed 3 bases and J shed 0 bases, with 14 bases lying between them. CDR1 is MGHRA, CDR2 YSYEKL, per germline. This CDR3 has 16 residues. The CDR3 here is CASSQDPGHMNTEAFF. The CDR3 coding sequence is TGCGCCAGCAGCCAGGATCCGGGTCATATGAACACTGAAGCTTTCTTT.

This clone has only a few counts. This chain joins TRBV6-1 and TRBJ1-5; TRBD1 aligns across 8 bases. The germline gives CDR1 MNHNS, CDR2 SASEGT. The V gene end was trimmed by 0 bases and the J gene end by 4 bases; junction bases not matched to a gene: 14. The CDR3 has 19 amino acids. CDR3 sequence: CASSEARYRTGFENQPQHF. DNA of the CDR3: TGTGCCAGCAGTGAAGCGAGGTATCGGACAGGGTTCGAGAATCAGCCCCAGCATTTT.

The chain employs TRBV6-4 and TRBJ2-2; 8 positions match TRBD1. The CDR3 is 15 amino acids. The germline V gene encodes CDR1 MRHNA and CDR2 SNTAGT. The junction had 4 bases not matched to a gene; V was cut back by 4 bases and J by 3 bases. The chain's CDR3 is CASSAGGADTGELFF. CDR3 bases: TGTGCCAGCAGTGCAGGGGGCGCGGACACCGGGGAGCTGTTTTTT.

The V gene is TRBV6-4, the J gene TRBJ2-2; D not certain. The CDR3 runs 14 residues. Germline CDR1 MRHNA, CDR2 SNTAGT. Between the trimmed V and J ends, which lost 3 bases and 2 bases, there was a span of 7 bases. CDR3 region: CASSEGSNTGELFF. CDR3 nucleotides: TGTGCCAGCAGTGAAGGCAGCAACACCGGGGAGCTGTTTTTT.

This clone was seen a single time. The chain links TRBV7-2 to TRBJ2-1, with 12 bases that match TRBD2. The CDR3 consists of 16 residues. Per the germline V gene, CDR1 is SGHTA and CDR2 is FQGNSA. V shed 5 bases, J shed 2 bases, and the junction held 4 bases outside the gene matches. The CDR3: CASSPTSGGTYNEQFF. DNA for the CDR3: TGTGCCAGCAGCCCGACTAGCGGGGGAACCTACAATGAGCAGTTCTTC.

This chain links TRBV7-8 with TRBJ1-6; D not resolved. The V and J ends lost 5 bases and 3 bases respectively, with 14 bases between them. CDR3 size: 16 residues. Germline CDR1 reads SGHVS; CDR2 reads FQNEAQ. The CDR3 DNA reads TGTGCCAGCAGCCGGGGAGAGGGCAACTATAATTCACCCCTCCACTTT. It yields the protein CASSRGEGNYNSPLHF.

The chain is built from TRBV18 and TRBJ1-2, with D maybe TRBD1 (5 bases). The germline CDR1 and CDR2 sequences are KGHSH and LQKENI. This CDR3 is built from 13 residues. Trimming took 3 bases from V and 8 from J, leaving 13 bases between them. The CDR3 coding sequence is TGTGCCAGCTCACCCTCTACGGGGGAGGGCTACACCTTC. Its translation: CASSPSTGEGYTF.